This T cell receptor beta chain was sequenced during a study of blood T cell repertoires in COVID-19. Per the original data handling: Estimates of nucleated cell counts were drawn from the amplification of reference gene primers. The method was immunoSEQ multiplex PCR; TCRdb's version includes in-frame clones alone and lacks a portion of them. V and J calls and clone size follow that table, whereas D and trimming were derived from the DNA. Of 300,000 to 400,000 clones in the sample, over 70% are singletons; the top ten hold about 6%. Trimming took 5 bases from V and 6 from J, leaving 26 bases between them. Per germline, CDR1 SGHVS and CDR2 FNYEAQ. CDR3 length: 18 amino acids.

The chain employs TRBV7-6 and TRBJ2-1, with D perhaps matching TRBD2 (5 bases). Material for sequencing was peripheral blood. The source is a woman aged 45-60 years with COVID-19, enrolled during active disease. The CDR3 sequence: CASSPPVGEHTTFNEQFF. In nucleotides, the CDR3 is TGTGCCAGCAGCCCCCCTGTTGGGGAGCATACAACTTTCAATGAGCAGTTCTTC.